This T cell receptor (beta chain) was documented in a study of radiation and T cells in renal cell carcinoma. The assay was immunoSEQ multiplex PCR, and TCRdb's table has in-frame clones only and misses some. Here the sample spans around 95,000 clones, around 84% being singletons. Time point here: blood 4 weeks post-SBRT, at nephrectomy. Treatment in this sample: 15 Gy SBRT to primary tumor, nephrectomy 4 weeks later. Nephrectomy followed 15 Gy stereotactic body radiation by 4 weeks. The material was blood, obtained from a patient whose treatment included radiotherapy and nephrectomy. The TCR sequence derives from a man aged 60-69 years with renal cell carcinoma.

CDR3 coding DNA: TGTGCCACCTTAGCGGGAGGCTTGACCGGGGAGCTGTTTTTT. It yields the protein CATLAGGLTGELFF. The chain recombines TRBV27 with TRBJ2-2, with TRBD2 matching 10 bases. The CDR3 covers 14 residues. Germline loops: CDR1 MNHEY, CDR2 SMNVEV (reference sequence). Germline trimming cut 10 bases from V and 5 bases from J; bases unmatched to any gene: 7.